The 25 T cell receptor beta chains listed next were all sequenced from one sample in a study of CD8 T cells in Susac syndrome. Random hexamers primed reverse transcription of roughly 0.5 to 1 ug RNA. In TCRdb, the immunoSEQ multiplex PCR reads were re-called with MiXCR into one record per CDR3 protein. This repertoire shows 250,000 to 350,000 distinct CDR3 sequences, approximately 81% found once; its top ten account for about 0.11%. The specimen was CD8+ T cells from PBMCs. These receptors all stem from a human donor with multiple sclerosis.

The chain uses TRBV4-1 and TRBJ2-5, with 10 bases matching TRBD1. V lost 3 bases, J lost 4 bases, and 8 bases stayed unmatched. Germline V gene lookup returns CDR1 MGHRA and CDR2 YSYEKL. The CDR3 is 16 residues long. The CDR3 loop reads CASSQSLWDRGETQYF. In nucleotides, the CDR3 is TGCGCCAGCAGCCAGAGCCTATGGGACAGGGGAGAGACCCAGTACTTC.

The chain combines TRBV4-1 with TRBJ2-5; 7 bases line up with TRBD2. Looked up from germline, CDR1 is MGHRA and CDR2 is YSYEKL. The CDR3 is made up of 13 amino acids. V shed 4 bases, J shed 6 bases, and the junction held 5 bases outside the gene matches. CDR3 amino acids: CASSPGRGQTQYF. In nucleotides, the CDR3 is TGCGCCAGCAGCCCTGGGAGGGGTCAGACCCAGTACTTC.

This clonotype was seen a few times. This chain connects TRBV7-9 to TRBJ2-7, with D perhaps assigned TRBD1 or TRBD2 (7 bases each). The CDR3 runs 13 residues. Germline V lookup: CDR1 SEHNR, CDR2 FQNEAQ (reference sequence). The V end lost 1 base, the J end lost 7 bases, and 11 bases lay between the germline ends. This CDR3 is CASSLGQGGEQYF. The CDR3 nucleotides read TGTGCCAGCAGCTTAGGACAGGGAGGGGAGCAGTACTTC.

The gene calls are TRBV6-5 and TRBJ1-1; no clear D. V gave up 0 bases and J gave up 8 bases, with 13 bases separating them. The CDR3 runs to 14 residues. The germline V gene has CDR1 MNHEY and CDR2 SVGAGI. CDR3 amino acids: CASSYSPFPSEAFF. CDR3 in DNA: TGTGCCAGCAGTTACTCCCCTTTCCCCTCAGAAGCTTTCTTT.

The chain links TRBV5-5 to TRBJ2-1; D unresolved. Trimming pared 0 bases from V and 0 bases from J, leaving 7 bases between. CDR1 is SGHKS, CDR2 YYEKEE, per germline (reference sequence). This CDR3 has 15 amino acids. The CDR3 is CASSLDPSSYNEQFF. For the CDR3, the DNA is TGTGCCAGCAGCTTGGACCCGAGCTCCTACAATGAGCAGTTCTTC.

The chain recombines TRBV5-1 with TRBJ2-1; a weak D match, TRBD2 (6 bases). The CDR3 has 15 amino acids. The V gene's germline CDR1 is SGHRS and CDR2 YFSETQ. The V end lost 4 bases, the J end lost 0 bases, and 11 bases lay between the germline ends. CDR3 nucleotides: TGCGCCAGCAGCGTAGCGGAGAGCTCCTACAATGAGCAGTTCTTC. It specifies CASSVAESSYNEQFF. Full variable domain (remainder filled in from reference TRBV5-1 and TRBJ2-1): KAGVTQTPRYLIKTRGQQVTLSCSPISGHRSVSWYQQTPGQGLQFLFEYFSETQRNKGNFPGRFSGRQFSNSRSEMNVSTLELGDSALYLCASSVAESSYNEQFFGPGTRLTVL.

This rearrangement joins TRBV27 to TRBJ2-5; 10 bases line up with TRBD2. The V gene's germline CDR1 is MNHEY and CDR2 SMNVEV (reference sequence). The CDR3 totals 16 residues. V lost 1 base to trimming and J lost 4 bases; unmatched junction nucleotides: 6. The CDR3 protein is CASSLLSGRAPETQYF. CDR3 bases: TGTGCCAGCAGTTTATTGAGCGGGAGGGCCCCAGAGACCCAGTACTTC.

The chain has TRBV6-1 and TRBJ2-7, with D perhaps being TRBD1 or TRBD2 (5 bases each). CDR3 size: 14 residues. Between the trimmed V and J ends, which lost 6 bases and 5 bases, there was a span of 17 bases. Per the germline V gene, CDR1 is MNHNS and CDR2 is SASEGT. The CDR3 sequence: CASSPTGRGHEQYF. The CDR3 DNA reads TGTGCCAGCAGCCCCACGGGAAGGGGACACGAGCAGTACTTC.

This chain joins TRBV28 and TRBJ2-7; no firm D call. CDR1 and CDR2 (germline): MDHEN, SYDVKM. V was cut by 4 bases and J by 3 bases, with 7 bases left in between. The CDR3 runs 12 residues. The CDR3 sequence is CASSSLIYEQYF. DNA for the CDR3: TGTGCCAGCAGTTCCCTGATCTACGAGCAGTACTTC.

The V and J genes are TRBV5-1 and TRBJ2-1; possible D gene TRBD1, 6 bases. Trimming stripped 4 bases from V and 7 bases from J, with 18 bases between. The germline V gene encodes CDR1 SGHRS and CDR2 YFSETQ. This CDR3 has 15 amino acids. The CDR3: CASSPRGKESNEQFF. The CDR3, as DNA: TGCGCCAGCAGCCCCAGGGGCAAGGAATCAAATGAGCAGTTCTTC.

The J gene is TRBJ2-1, the V gene TRBV2; a possible D gene is TRBD2 (5 bases). The CDR3 runs 17 residues. Per germline, CDR1 SNHLY and CDR2 FYNNEI. Trimming removed 1 base at V and 7 bases at J, with 20 bases between. The CDR3 is CASSEGWTRLSGNEQFF. CDR3 nucleotides: TGTGCCAGCAGTGAAGGCTGGACGCGGCTATCGGGAAATGAGCAGTTCTTC.

This chain joins TRBV9 and TRBJ2-1, with 13 bases aligning to TRBD2. The CDR3 length is 17 residues. Germline CDR1 and CDR2: SGDLS and YYNGEE. Unmatched junction bases numbered 2, after V lost 2 bases and J lost 0 bases. This CDR3 reads CASSVTSGRLSYNEQFF. Written as DNA, the CDR3 is TGTGCCAGCAGCGTGACTAGCGGGAGGCTCTCCTACAATGAGCAGTTCTTC.

This chain links TRBV24-1 with TRBJ1-5; 8 bases map to TRBD1. Unmatched junction bases numbered 8, after V lost 4 bases and J lost 4 bases. CDR1 is KGHDR and CDR2 is SFDVKD in the germline V gene. The CDR3 spans 16 residues. CDR3 loop: CATSDHGTGGNQPQHF. The CDR3 DNA reads TGTGCCACCAGTGACCACGGGACAGGCGGAAATCAGCCCCAGCATTTT.

This rearrangement joins TRBV3-1 to TRBJ1-6; maybe TRBD1 (5 bases). Germline lookup yields CDR1 LGHDT and CDR2 YNNKEL (reference sequence). The CDR3 spans 15 residues. Trimming left V 1 base short and J 10 bases short, with 14 bases between. DNA for the CDR3: TGTGCCAGCAGCCAAGGTGCCGGGACTAGATCACCCCTCCACTTT. Amino acid sequence: CASSQGAGTRSPLHF.

V gene TRBV5-5 combines with J gene TRBJ2-1; 8 positions agree with TRBD2. The CDR3 contains 16 residues. V was pared by 4 bases and J by 8 bases, with 14 bases of the junction left unmatched. The germline gives CDR1 SGHKS, CDR2 YYEKEE (reference sequence). The CDR3 is CASSGAGTRIRYEQFF. The CDR3 DNA sequence: TGTGCCAGCAGCGGGGCCGGGACTAGAATCAGGTATGAGCAGTTCTTC.

The chain couples TRBV29-1 to TRBJ1-2, with 7 bases lining up with TRBD1. The CDR3 covers 12 residues. The junction had 5 bases not matched to a gene; V was cut back by 2 bases and J by 8 bases. Germline CDR1 and CDR2: SQVTM and ANQGSEA. CDR3 nucleotide sequence: TGCAGCGTTGAACAGGGGGAAGCGGGCTACACCTTC. Its protein is CSVEQGEAGYTF.

The rearrangement links TRBV29-1 to TRBJ2-1, with D maybe TRBD2 (6 bases). V lost 8 bases and J lost 9, with 23 bases in between. Germline V gene sequence: CDR1 SQVTM, CDR2 ANQGSEA. This CDR3 comprises 14 residues. The chain's CDR3 is CSPWDSSSGSEQFF. The CDR3 nucleotides are TGCAGCCCCTGGGACTCTTCCTCAGGGAGTGAGCAGTTCTTC.

The chain employs TRBV28 and TRBJ2-2; maybe TRBD2 (5 bases). This CDR3 has 14 amino acids. The V gene lost 1 base and the J gene lost 7 bases, with 10 bases spanning the gap. Germline V gives CDR1 MDHEN, CDR2 SYDVKM. The CDR3 here is CASSLSRGGGELFF. In nucleotides, the CDR3 is TGTGCCAGCAGTTTATCCCGCGGAGGCGGGGAGCTGTTTTTT.

The V gene is TRBV27, the J gene TRBJ2-3; the D gene could be TRBD1 or TRBD2 (5 bases each). The CDR3 is 16 residues long. Trimming cost V 2 bases and J 2 bases, with 14 bases left between them. Looked up from germline, CDR1 is MNHEY and CDR2 is SMNVEV (reference sequence). Written as DNA, the CDR3 is TGTGCCAGCAGTTTACGGGGCCTAAGTACCACAGATACGCAGTATTTT. Translation: CASSLRGLSTTDTQYF.

The chain employs TRBV25-1 and TRBJ1-1, with D possibly matching TRBD1 (5 bases). CDR3 length: 14 residues. Between the trimmed V and J ends, which lost 6 bases and 3 bases, there was a span of 14 bases. From germline, CDR1 is MGHDK and CDR2 SYGVNS. CDR3 sequence: CASRYLGGDTEAFF. Here the CDR3 DNA reads TGTGCCAGCAGGTATCTCGGAGGGGACACTGAAGCTTTCTTT.

J is TRBJ1-2 and V is TRBV7-9; a possible D gene is TRBD1 (5 bases). Trimming pared 5 bases from V and 10 bases from J, leaving 11 bases between. Germline CDR1 reads SEHNR; CDR2 reads FQNEAQ (reference sequence). The CDR3 totals 11 residues. The DNA of the CDR3 is TGTGCCAGCAGCATTCGGGACGCCTACACCTTC. Its translation is CASSIRDAYTF.

There are a few counts of this clonotype. The CDR3 reads CASIPTGSYNEQFF. For the CDR3, the DNA is TGTGCCAGCATTCCGACAGGGTCCTACAATGAGCAGTTCTTC. The chain combines TRBV6-1 with TRBJ2-1; 7 nucleotides match TRBD1. CDR1 and CDR2 from the germline V gene are MNHNS and SASEGT. The CDR3 contains 14 residues. Trimming at V came to 7 bases and at J to 1 base, leaving 4 bases not matched to a gene.

The rearrangement links TRBV6-5 to TRBJ1-2, with unresolved D. Trimming shortened V by 2 bases and J by 1 base, and 8 bases separated the two germline ends. The CDR3 extends over 14 amino acids. Germline V gene lookup returns CDR1 MNHEY and CDR2 SVGAGI. The CDR3 protein is CASSYGEGNYGYTF. DNA of the CDR3: TGTGCCAGCAGTTACGGGGAGGGTAACTATGGCTACACCTTC.

The chain is built from TRBV7-8 and TRBJ2-7, with 9 bases lining up with TRBD2. This CDR3 is 16 amino acids long. Per the germline V gene, CDR1 is SGHVS and CDR2 is FQNEAQ. V was clipped by 4 bases and J by 2 bases; unmatched bases: 9. The CDR3 region is CASSSGLAGATYEQYF. CDR3 coding DNA: TGTGCCAGCAGCTCGGGACTAGCCGGAGCGACCTACGAGCAGTACTTC. The full variable domain, rest sourced from reference TRBV7-8 and TRBJ2-7, is GAGVSQSPRYKVAKRGQDVALRCDPISGHVSLFWYQQALGQGPEFLTYFQNEAQLDKSGLPSDRFFAERPEGSVSTLKIQRTQQEDSAVYLCASSSGLAGATYEQYFGPGTRLTVT.

This clonotype appeared a single time. This CDR3 is CASSSPSESSYNEQFF. DNA for the CDR3: TGTGCCAGCAGTTCGCCTAGCGAAAGCTCCTACAATGAGCAGTTCTTC. V and J are TRBV28 and TRBJ2-1, with TRBD2 as a possible D gene (6 bases). V dropped 4 bases and J dropped 0 bases, with 13 bases sitting between them. From germline, CDR1 is MDHEN and CDR2 SYDVKM. The length of the CDR3 is 16 residues.